This T cell receptor (beta chain) originates from a study of graft-versus-host responses after intestinal transplantation. In the study overall: Among the recipients, all got anti-thymocyte globulin induction and then tacrolimus and steroids for approximately 3 years. Study-wide results and limits: Marrow from the recipient contained GvH clones, some of which had appeared first in ileum or blood. Peak levels of circulating GvH clones tracked with early post-transplant HvG declines.

This clone occurred a few times. Its cognate antigen is unknown. From germline, CDR1 is SGHTS and CDR2 YDEGEE. V gave up 7 bases and J gave up 9 bases, with 23 bases separating them. This CDR3 comprises 15 residues. To release intraepithelial and lamina propria lymphocytes, the graft tissue was processed. Sequencing was performed with immunoSEQ multiplex PCR; in TCRdb, only in-frame clones are kept and a portion is missing. The table shows 17,000 or so clones, with approximately 80% occurring only once. This clonotype was sampled from a human patient who received an intestinal transplant, so some T cells may come from the graft donor. The V call is TRBV5-8, the J call TRBJ2-1, with TRBD2 as a possible D gene (5 bases). Here the sequenced sample was ileum tissue, taken 17 days after transplant. The DNA for the CDR3 is TGTGCCAGCCCAACAAGAGTTTTGGTCGGAGGTGAGCAGTTCTTC. Its translation: CASPTRVLVGGEQFF.